Sequencing of this T cell receptor (beta chain) was carried out in a study of blood T cell repertoires in COVID-19. In the authors' methods: Reference gene primer amplification in the assay estimated nucleated cell counts. Some clones are missing from TCRdb's copy, which holds only in-frame ones; the method was immunoSEQ multiplex PCR. V, J and clone size reflect that table, while D and trimming were determined from the DNA. Here the sample spans roughly 200,000 clones, approximately 83% being singletons. This CDR3 has 13 amino acids. CDR1 and CDR2 (germline): SNHLY, FYNNEI. Trimming removed 9 bases from V and 7 bases from J; junction bases left unmatched: 8.

The chain couples TRBV2 to TRBJ2-1; TRBD1 agrees at 8 bases. The sample taken for sequencing was peripheral blood. This TCR came from a man aged 50 to 59 with active or convalescent COVID-19. This chain's CDR3 is CASRTGKYNEQFF. The CDR3 DNA reads TGTGCCAGTCGGACAGGGAAGTATAATGAGCAGTTCTTC.